This T cell receptor beta chain was documented in a study of T cell changes during pregnancy in multiple sclerosis. The CDR3 covers 15 residues. Germline V gene data show CDR1 as LNHNV and CDR2 as YYDKDF (reference sequence). V lost 1 base and J lost 2, with 6 bases in between. TCRdb's copy holds only in-frame clones and misses some; the assay was immunoSEQ multiplex PCR. The sample lists under 65,000 clones, more than 85% occurring once. The starting material was peripheral blood, obtained after pregnancy. This clonotype was obtained from a female donor in good health, enrolled as a control in a pregnancy study. The V and J genes are TRBV15 and TRBJ2-6, with D unclear. The CDR3 loop is CATSRAGTGANVLTF. The CDR3 DNA sequence: TGTGCCACCAGCAGAGCAGGTACTGGGGCCAACGTCCTGACTTTC.